The 21 T cell receptor beta chains listed next were all sequenced from one sample in a study of tumor and adjacent non-tumor tissue in lung cancer. Three rounds of nested PCR, following a modified ARM-PCR protocol, produced the TCRbeta library. TCRdb reanalysed the multiplex PCR reads using MiXCR and keeps one entry per CDR3 protein. There are just over 200,000 distinct CDR3 sequences in the sample; 71% occur only once, and under 30% lies in the top ten. The template was RNA from unsorted bulk tissue. Specimen: lung tumor tissue. Receptors were obtained from a man in his sixties with non-small cell lung cancer.

Comment on this clonotype: The final CDR3 position lacks the conserved phenylalanine or tryptophan, pointing to a likely read error. The chain recombines TRBV4-1 with TRBJ1-1, with unresolved D. The CDR3 has 15 amino acids. Germline V lookup: CDR1 MGHRA, CDR2 YSYEKL. CDR3 nucleotide sequence: TGCACCAGCAGCCAAGATAGGGATTCGCTCAAAGAAGCTTTCCTT. Amino acid sequence: CTSSQDRDSLKEAFL.

Concerning this clonotype itself: Mismatch with germline at one junction end may stem from a read error. The chain employs TRBV11-2 and TRBJ2-3; D remains unclear. The CDR3 has 13 residues. The germline gives CDR1 SGHAT, CDR2 FQNNGV. CDR3 DNA sequence: TGTGCCAGCAGCTTAAGCCCCATAGATACACAGTATTTT. Its protein is CASSLSPIDTQYF.

On this clonotype: Since the CDR3 does not end with the conserved phenylalanine or tryptophan, this likely comes from a read error. V usage is TRBV11-1 and J usage is TRBJ2-7, with 8 bases identical to TRBD1. The germline gives CDR1 SGHAT, CDR2 FQDESV (reference sequence). With V trimmed by 5 bases and J by 7 bases, 10 bases remained unmatched. This CDR3 spans 14 amino acids. The CDR3 region is CASSTWTGSYEQYL. In DNA form, the CDR3 reads TGTGCCAGCAGCACCTGGACAGGGTCATATGAGCAGTACCTC.

A note on this clonotype: A read error may produce the germline difference seen at one junction end. The chain couples TRBV4-1 to TRBJ1-3, with D possibly being TRBD1 (6 bases). This CDR3 has 17 amino acids. The germline V gene encodes CDR1 MGHRA and CDR2 YSYEKL. The CDR3 nucleotides are TGCCCCAGCAGCCGAATCGCCTTGGACAGCTCTGGAAACACCATATATTTT. This encodes CPSSRIALDSSGNTIYF.

In regard to this clonotype: A much bigger clone sits one base away, suggesting this may be a read error. V and J are TRBV12-3 or TRBV12-4 and TRBJ2-5, with D possibly being TRBD2 (5 bases). The germline V and J ends were trimmed by 1 base and 1 base, with 10 bases remaining between them. The CDR3 sequence is 15 residues long. CDR3 protein: CASSLVGEGQETQYF. DNA of the CDR3: TGTGCCAGCAGTTTAGTAGGAGAGGGCCAAGAGACCCAGTACTTC.

This clonotype has a single count. Possible read error: a much larger clone is one base away. The chain uses TRBV11-2 and TRBJ2-3, with D maybe TRBD2 (5 bases). The CDR3 totals 13 residues. Germline values: CDR1 SGHAT, CDR2 FQNNGV. Trimming shortened V by 0 bases and J by 8 bases, and 9 bases separated the two germline ends. The CDR3 sequence is CASSLEAATTQYF. The DNA for the CDR3 is TGTGCCAGCAGCTTAGAAGCGGCAACTACGCAGTATTTT.

Of note for this clonotype: A junction boundary mismatches the germline segment, possibly from a read error. J is TRBJ2-7 and V is TRBV6-6, with D tentatively TRBD1 (6 bases). Germline V lookup: CDR1 MNHNY, CDR2 SVGAGI (reference sequence). The CDR3 totals 14 residues. Here the CDR3 reads CASSSSQGAGERYF. CDR3 sequence (DNA): TGTGCCAGCAGCTCTTCCCAGGGAGCAGGGGAGCGGTACTTC.

As to this clonotype: One end of the junction does not line up with germline, which may come from a read error. The CDR3 loop reads CASSLARVGTDTQYF. The CDR3 DNA sequence: TGTGCGAGCAGCTTGGCGCGGGTGGGCACAGATACGCAGTATTTT. The chain has TRBV11-3 and TRBJ2-3, with D possibly TRBD2 on 5 matching bases. This CDR3 comprises 15 residues. Germline values: CDR1 SGHNT, CDR2 YENEEA.

Comment on this clonotype: At one boundary the junction diverges from the germline segment, which might be a read error. The chain uses TRBV29-1 and TRBJ1-2; TRBD1 is a possible D gene (6 bases). The CDR3 sequence is 13 residues long. Looked up from germline, CDR1 is SQVTM and CDR2 is ANQGSEA. In nucleotides, the CDR3 is TGCAGCGTCCGGGACACATCTATCTATGACTACACCTTC. Residues: CSVRDTSIYDYTF. The full variable domain, its missing parts supplied by reference TRBV29-1 and TRBJ1-2, is SAVISQKPSRDICQRGTSLTIQCQVDSQVTMMFWYRQQPGQSLTLIATANQGSEATYESGFVIDKFPISRPNLTFSTLTVSNMSPEDSSIYLCSVRDTSIYDYTFGSGTRLTVV.

This clonotype was seen only a few times. CDR3 in DNA: TGCGCCAGCAGCTTGGAGGACAGGGTCAGCATTGAAGCTTTCTTT. As protein: CASSLEDRVSIEAFF. The chain combines TRBV5-1 with TRBJ1-1; 8 bases map to TRBD1. The CDR3 has 15 amino acids. The germline CDR1 and CDR2 sequences are SGHRS and YFSETQ. V lost 0 bases to trimming and J lost 7 bases; unmatched junction nucleotides: 8.

The sample holds many counts of this clonotype. The chain has TRBV11-2 and TRBJ2-5; 12 bases map to TRBD1. V lost 2 bases to trimming and J lost 3 bases; unmatched junction nucleotides: 4. Germline CDR1 is SGHAT and CDR2 is FQNNGV. The CDR3 is 16 residues long. The CDR3: CASSLMGQGAKETQYF. The CDR3 DNA follows: TGTGCCAGCAGCTTAATGGGACAGGGGGCCAAAGAGACCCAGTACTTC.

The table lists this clonotype with a few counts. This chain connects TRBV4-3 to TRBJ2-2; 12 bases map to TRBD2. This CDR3 has 17 residues. Per the germline V gene, CDR1 is LGHNA and CDR2 is YSLEER. The V gene end was trimmed by 0 bases and the J gene end by 6 bases; junction bases not matched to a gene: 5. CDR3 nucleotide sequence: TGCGCCAGCAGCCAAGATCCACTAGCGGGAGGTGCCGGGGAGCTGTTTTTT. This codes for CASSQDPLAGGAGELFF.

The chain joins TRBV20-1 to TRBJ2-1; 11 positions agree with TRBD1. CDR1 is DFQATT and CDR2 is SNEGSKA in the germline V gene (reference sequence). The CDR3 totals 14 residues. With V trimmed by 3 bases and J by 9 bases, 7 bases remained unmatched. CDR3 DNA: TGCAGTGCTAGCCAAGGACAGGGGGCGGTTGAGCAGTTCTTC. Translation: CSASQGQGAVEQFF.

In its sample, this clonotype was seen many times. The CDR3 coding sequence is TGCAGTGCTAGAGGAGGGACTAGCGTATCTGAGCAGTTCTTC. As protein: CSARGGTSVSEQFF. The V call is TRBV20-1, the J call TRBJ2-1, with TRBD2 matching 10 bases. Germline-derived CDR1 and CDR2 are DFQATT and SNEGSKA (reference sequence). The V gene end was trimmed by 1 base and the J gene end by 9 bases; junction bases not matched to a gene: 6. The CDR3 length is 14 residues.

A note on this clonotype: A read error is likely, as this CDR3 ends without the conserved phenylalanine or tryptophan. Because the CDR3's place on the DNA is in doubt, the DNA is left out and the CDR3 is given as listed by TCRdb. CDR3 region: CASSLGVRGEETPYL. This chain connects TRBV11-3 to TRBJ2-5; TRBD2 is the table's D call, not checked against the DNA. The CDR3 numbers 15 amino acids, ends counted. Germline lookup yields CDR1 SGHNT and CDR2 YENEEA.

The gene calls are TRBV20-1 and TRBJ1-5; the match to TRBD1 covers 7 bases. Germline trimming cut 4 bases from V and 4 bases from J; bases unmatched to any gene: 7. This CDR3 has 14 residues. Germline lookup yields CDR1 DFQATT and CDR2 SNEGSKA (reference sequence). CDR3 amino acids: CSAKQGRRNQPQHF. The DNA of the CDR3 is TGCAGTGCTAAACAGGGGAGGAGAAATCAGCCCCAGCATTTT.

The gene calls are TRBV7-9 and TRBJ2-3; TRBD1 or TRBD2 may be the D gene (5 bases each). From germline, CDR1 is SEHNR and CDR2 FQNEAQ (reference sequence). V lost 4 bases, J lost 0 bases, and 14 bases lay in between. This CDR3 is built from 16 residues. The CDR3 protein is CASSSHGTTSTDTQYF. The CDR3 nucleotides read TGTGCCAGCAGCTCCCACGGGACGACTAGCACAGATACGCAGTATTTT.

For this clonotype: An end of the junction does not agree with germline; a read error may underlie this. The chain couples TRBV6-5 to TRBJ2-6, with D possibly being TRBD2 (5 bases). Per the germline V gene, CDR1 is MNHEY and CDR2 is SVGAGI. The CDR3 consists of 17 residues. As DNA, the CDR3 is TGCGCCAGCAGTTTACTAGTGGGCCTCTCTGGGGCCAACGTCCTGACTTTC. It yields the protein CASSLLVGLSGANVLTF.

The chain couples TRBV20-1 to TRBJ2-5; D could derive from TRBD1 or TRBD2 (6 bases each). V was cut by 6 bases and J by 5 bases, with 16 bases left in between. The CDR3 is made up of 13 amino acids. CDR1 and CDR2 from the germline V gene are DFQATT and SNEGSKA (reference sequence). CDR3 sequence reads: CSAPRLGGETQYF. The CDR3 region has the DNA TGCAGTGCACCGCGACTAGGGGGGGAGACCCAGTACTTC.

Comment on this clonotype: Given a much more abundant clone one base away, this may be a read error. The CDR3 does not end in the conserved phenylalanine or tryptophan, so this is likely a read error. This chain links TRBV6-2 or TRBV6-3 with TRBJ2-1; 9 bases agree with TRBD2. The V and J ends lost 10 bases and 4 bases, in that order; junction bases with no gene match: 8. CDR1 is MNHEY and CDR2 is SVGEGT in the germline V gene. This CDR3 has 14 residues. The DNA of the CDR3 is TGTGCCAACCTACCTAGCGGGGCATACAATGAGCAGTTCTTA. This gives the protein CANLPSGAYNEQFL.

The rearrangement links TRBV5-1 to TRBJ2-3; TRBD1 is a possible D gene (6 bases). The CDR3 has 16 residues. Trimming stripped 0 bases from V and 0 bases from J, with 11 bases between. Germline V gives CDR1 SGHRS, CDR2 YFSETQ. This chain's CDR3 is CASSLAQGYSTDTQYF. CDR3 DNA sequence: TGCGCCAGCAGCTTGGCCCAGGGGTATAGCACAGATACGCAGTATTTT.